Listed below are T cell receptor beta chains from one sample, sequenced in a study of blood T cell repertoires in COVID-19. Sequenced by immunoSEQ multiplex PCR; TCRdb stores in-frame clones only, minus some. Counted here are about 190,000 clones, around four fifths occurring once; the ten biggest clones make up about a fifth. Sequenced: peripheral blood. These receptor sequences come from a human donor in a cohort sampled during active COVID-19. CDR3s include the opening cysteine and the closing phenylalanine or tryptophan. A D gene is named only where the DNA matches it firmly. Only some rows state a clone size, as once, few, many or a class for expanded clones.

-	TRBV24-1	TRBJ2-5	-	TGTGCCACCAGTGACCCCAGGGTTAAGGCTTTTCAAGAGACCCAGTACTTC	CATSDPRVKAFQETQYF
-	TRBV5-1	TRBJ1-1	-	TGCGCCAGCAGCGGTCGCGGAGAAGCTTTCTTT	CASSGRGEAFF
TRBD1	TRBV11-2	TRBJ1-3	-	TGTGCCAGCAGCCTACAGGGGGCTTCATCTGGAAACACCATATATTTT	CASSLQGASSGNTIYF
TRBD1	TRBV5-6	TRBJ1-2	-	TGTGCCAGCACCCCCCCCCAGGCAGGGGGCCAGGGCTACACCTTC	CASTPPQAGGQGYTF
TRBD1	TRBV28	TRBJ2-1	-	TGTGCCAGCGCTATCACCGGGACAGGCGTTCCTTCCTACAATGAGCAGTTCTTC	CASAITGTGVPSYNEQFF
-	TRBV7-9	TRBJ2-3	few	TGTGCCAGCAGCCCTACAGATACGCAGTATTTT	CASSPTDTQYF
-	TRBV7-2	TRBJ2-3	once	TGTGCCAGCAGCTTAGATCGGGGTTTCACAGATACGCAGTATTTT	CASSLDRGFTDTQYF
-	TRBV2	TRBJ2-7	-	TGTGCCATTAACACCAACCGGTCCGACAACTTTTTCTTC	CAINTNRSDNFFF
-	TRBV7-2	TRBJ2-3	-	TGTGCCAGCAGCCCCTCGAGGAACCCAGATACGCAGTATTTT	CASSPSRNPDTQYF
-	TRBV3-1/TRBV3-2	TRBJ1-3	-	TGTGCCAGCAGCCAAGACTGGGGCAGGACCCAATCCTCTGGAAACACCATATATTTT	CASSQDWGRTQSSGNTIYF
-	TRBV19	TRBJ2-1	-	TGTGCCAGTAGTATCAGTCCCGGGATTTACAATGAGCAGTTCTTC	CASSISPGIYNEQFF
TRBD2	TRBV19	TRBJ2-1	-	TGTGCCAGTAGTATGGTTGGTAGCGGGGCGTCCTACAATGAGCAGTTCTTC	CASSMVGSGASYNEQFF
TRBD2	TRBV2	TRBJ2-1	-	TGTGCCAGCACCGTCTTAGCGGGTACCTACAATGAGCAGTTCTTC	CASTVLAGTYNEQFF
-	TRBV5-8	TRBJ1-5	-	TGTGCCAGCAGCTTTCGGAAACAGGGCCTTCAGCCCCAGCATTTT	CASSFRKQGLQPQHF
TRBD1	TRBV7-6	TRBJ2-3	-	TGTGCCAGCAGCTTAGGGGGGACAGGTATAACAGATACGCAGTATTTT	CASSLGGTGITDTQYF
-	TRBV7-9	TRBJ2-1	few	TGTGCCAGCAGCTTCCAGGGTAGGGGTTACAATGAGCAGTTCTTC	CASSFQGRGYNEQFF
-	TRBV30	TRBJ2-4	few	TGTGCCTGGAGTGCTGATCTAAGCATTCAGTACTTC	CAWSADLSIQYF
-	TRBV21-1	TRBJ1-2	-	TGTGCCAGCAGCATAAGTTGCGGCCTACTAGCTAACTATGGCTACACCTTC	CASSISCGLLANYGYTF